These 21 T cell receptor beta chains came from one sample sequenced in a study of blood T cells in healthy people across ages. Primed by a sample-barcoded 5' primer and a J-beta primer mix, a second PCR proceeded for 7 to 11 cycles. MiXCR, applied by TCRdb to the 5' RACE reads, yields one record per CDR3 protein. The repertoire consists of some 900,000 distinct CDR3 sequences, with roughly 50% occurring once and the leading ten covering over 10%. Sequenced input: blood. The receptors originated from a man younger than 40 in good health.

This clonotype appeared a few times. V is TRBV6-1 and J is TRBJ2-5; D is undetermined. Germline V gene data show CDR1 as MNHNS and CDR2 as SASEGT. This CDR3 is 13 amino acids long. V gave up 1 base and J gave up 5 bases, with 8 bases separating them. CDR3 sequence (DNA): TGTGCCAGCAGTGAAGGTGCTCGTGAGACCCAGTACTTC. It translates to CASSEGARETQYF.

This clonotype turned up a few times. The chain recombines TRBV28 with TRBJ1-2; 7 nucleotides line up with TRBD1. V lost 4 bases, J lost 2 bases, and 4 bases stayed unmatched. Germline V gene lookup returns CDR1 MDHEN and CDR2 SYDVKM. The CDR3 is made up of 14 amino acids. The CDR3 loop reads CASSSGQSNYGYTF. For the CDR3, the DNA is TGTGCCAGCAGTTCGGGACAGTCGAACTATGGCTACACCTTC.

The V gene is TRBV24-1, the J gene TRBJ2-4; no reliable D call. V was pared by 7 bases and J by 13 bases, with 25 bases between. This CDR3 has 15 residues. CDR1 and CDR2 (germline): KGHDR, SFDVKD. The CDR3 spells CATRDLTGQPLEQYF. The CDR3, as DNA: TGTGCCACCAGGGACCTCACCGGGCAACCTTTAGAGCAGTACTTC.

The chain carries TRBV6-2 or TRBV6-3 and TRBJ2-1; a possible D gene is TRBD2 (5 bases). The DNA end favors TRBJ2-7, so the J call may be wrong. This CDR3 is 14 amino acids long. Germline CDR1 MNHEY, CDR2 SVGEGT. CDR3 in amino acids: CASQSGVSYNEQYF. The CDR3 DNA is TGTGCCAGCCAAAGCGGAGTCTCCTACAATGAGCAGTACTTC.

This clonotype was seen more than once but under ten times. The chain recombines TRBV6-2 or TRBV6-3 with TRBJ2-3, with TRBD1 matching over 7 bases. Looked up from germline, CDR1 is MNHEY and CDR2 is SVGEGT. The CDR3 runs 18 residues. With 2 bases clipped from V and 0 bases from J, the junction kept 11 bases outside the gene matches. The CDR3 DNA reads TGTGCCAGCAGTTACGGCAGGGGGAAGATTCCTAGCACAGATACGCAGTATTTT. This sequence encodes CASSYGRGKIPSTDTQYF.

V usage is TRBV27 and J usage is TRBJ2-7; perhaps TRBD1 as D (5 bases). CDR3 length equals 16 residues. CDR1 and CDR2 (germline): MNHEY, SMNVEV (reference sequence). Trimming took 2 bases from V and 2 from J, leaving 16 bases between them. CDR3 loop: CASSLATAPLPYEQYF. CDR3 DNA sequence: TGTGCCAGCAGTTTAGCGACAGCCCCTCTACCCTACGAGCAGTACTTC.

The chain combines TRBV6-1 with TRBJ2-2; D is unclear. Germline CDR1 and CDR2: MNHNS and SASEGT. V lost 2 bases and J lost 1, with 5 bases in between. The CDR3 totals 14 residues. The CDR3 loop reads CASSENLNTGELFF. DNA of the CDR3: TGTGCCAGCAGTGAAAACCTGAACACCGGGGAGCTGTTTTTT.

The sample holds a few counts of this clonotype. V is TRBV5-1 and J is TRBJ2-3; TRBD2 matches 9 bases. The length of the CDR3 is 15 residues. The ends lost 4 bases at V and 9 bases at J; junction bases unmatched: 12. Looked up from germline, CDR1 is SGHRS and CDR2 is YFSETQ. DNA for the CDR3: TGCGCCAGCAGCCCCAAGGCCCCTAGCGGGGAGACGCAGTATTTT. Residues: CASSPKAPSGETQYF.

This clonotype was detected many times. The chain links TRBV29-1 to TRBJ2-7; a possible D gene is TRBD1 (6 bases). The CDR3 runs to 12 residues. From germline, CDR1 is SQVTM and CDR2 ANQGSEA. V was shortened by 3 bases and J by 2 bases, with 8 bases between the two germline ends. CDR3 sequence reads: CSVESGAYEQYF. The CDR3 DNA sequence: TGCAGCGTTGAGTCAGGGGCCTACGAGCAGTACTTC.

The chain links TRBV7-2 to TRBJ2-4; 8 nucleotides agree with TRBD2. The J call may not be correct, given that the DNA end is closer to TRBJ2-7. The CDR3 sequence is 14 residues long. Germline V lookup: CDR1 SGHTA, CDR2 FQGNSA. The CDR3 nucleotides are TGTGCCAGCAGCACTTCTAGCGGGTCCTACGAGCAGTACTTC. Protein: CASSTSSGSYEQYF.

This clonotype was recorded only once. The chain employs TRBV30 and TRBJ2-5; D might be TRBD1 (6 bases). Germline CDR1 reads GTSNPN; CDR2 reads SVGIG (reference sequence). V lost 3 bases to trimming and J lost 5 bases, with 13 bases between them. The CDR3 runs 13 residues. CDR3 sequence reads: CAWRSTGSETQYF. The CDR3 DNA is TGTGCCTGGAGATCCACAGGGAGCGAGACCCAGTACTTC. Full variable domain (rest looked up from reference TRBV30 and TRBJ2-5): SQTIHQWPATLVQPVGSPLSLECTVEGTSNPNLYWYRQAAGRGLQLLFYSVGIGQISSEVPQNLSASRPQDRQFILSSKKLLLSDSGFYLCAWRSTGSETQYFGPGTRLLVL.

This clonotype was detected only a few times. The V gene is TRBV20-1, the J gene TRBJ2-7, with D maybe TRBD2 (6 bases). The CDR3 is 13 residues long. The ends were cut back, 6 bases at V and 3 bases at J, with 15 bases in the middle. CDR1 is DFQATT, CDR2 SNEGSKA, per germline (reference sequence). As DNA, the CDR3 is TGCAGTGCCCTGACAGCGACTAGCTACGAGCAGTACTTC. Amino acids: CSALTATSYEQYF.

The genes are TRBV29-1 and TRBJ2-7; 8 bases line up with TRBD2. V was pared by 2 bases and J by 2 bases, with 5 bases of the junction left unmatched. The CDR3 totals 14 residues. Germline V lookup: CDR1 SQVTM, CDR2 ANQGSEA. CDR3 nucleotides: TGCAGCGTTGAATACAGCGGGGGCCCCTACGAGCAGTACTTC. Translating it yields CSVEYSGGPYEQYF.

This clonotype appeared a few times. The rearrangement links TRBV4-3 to TRBJ2-7; TRBD2 agrees at 12 bases. V lost 1 base, J lost 0 bases, and 4 bases stayed unmatched. The CDR3 runs to 17 residues. CDR1 and CDR2 (germline): LGHNA, YSLEER. CDR3 loop: CASSQGTSGGYSYEQYF. As DNA, the CDR3 is TGCGCCAGCAGCCAAGGAACTAGCGGGGGGTACTCCTACGAGCAGTACTTC.

The chain couples TRBV7-2 to TRBJ2-1; D is ambiguous. Germline assignment: CDR1 SGHTA and CDR2 FQGNSA. Trimming removed 3 bases from V and 2 bases from J, with 11 bases in between. The CDR3 extends over 15 amino acids. CDR3 in DNA: TGTGCCAGCAGCTTGTTCGGCGGTACCTACAATGAGCAGTTCTTC. Translated, it gives CASSLFGGTYNEQFF.

V usage is TRBV4-1 and J usage is TRBJ2-5; D is possibly TRBD1 (5 bases). Trimming shortened V by 4 bases and J by 5 bases, and 20 bases separated the two germline ends. Germline values: CDR1 MGHRA, CDR2 YSYEKL. This CDR3 contains 16 residues. CDR3 nucleotides: TGCGCCAGCAGCCCAACGGATGTAGGGGCAGGGGAGACCCAGTACTTC. It codes for CASSPTDVGAGETQYF.

The chain joins TRBV27 to TRBJ1-1, with TRBD1 identical over 7 bases. V trimming: 6 bases; J trimming: 1 base; junction bases outside the gene matches: 5. Germline loops: CDR1 MNHEY, CDR2 SMNVEV (reference sequence). This CDR3 is 14 amino acids long. CDR3 residues: CASRVGDRNTEAFF. In nucleotides, the CDR3 is TGTGCCAGCAGGGTCGGGGACAGGAACACTGAAGCTTTCTTT.

V and J are TRBV5-1 and TRBJ2-1, with 13 nucleotides matching TRBD2. The V gene's germline CDR1 is SGHRS and CDR2 YFSETQ. With V trimmed by 5 bases and J by 8 bases, 7 bases remained unmatched. This CDR3 region has 15 residues. CDR3 region: CASRLGTSGNDEQFF. The CDR3 DNA reads TGCGCCAGCAGGCTGGGGACTAGCGGGAACGATGAGCAGTTCTTC.

This clonotype showed up just a few times. This chain connects TRBV27 to TRBJ2-7; D might be TRBD1 (6 bases). The germline V and J ends were trimmed by 2 bases and 4 bases, with 15 bases remaining between them. This CDR3 comprises 15 residues. Germline V gives CDR1 MNHEY, CDR2 SMNVEV (reference sequence). The DNA of the CDR3 is TGTGCCAGCAGTTTAAACCGGGACACAGTTTACGAGCAGTACTTC. Translation: CASSLNRDTVYEQYF.

This clonotype has just a few counts. This chain links TRBV7-2 with TRBJ2-5; 7 bases are shared with TRBD2. This CDR3 is built from 13 residues. J was trimmed by 4 bases and V by 2 bases; bases with no gene match: 1. In germline, CDR1 is SGHTA, CDR2 FQGNSA. The CDR3 loop is CASSLWEGETQYF. The CDR3 nucleotides read TGTGCCAGCAGCTTATGGGAGGGAGAGACCCAGTACTTC.

The V call is TRBV3-1, the J call TRBJ1-2; 11 nucleotides match TRBD1. In germline, CDR1 is LGHDT, CDR2 YNNKEL (reference sequence). The CDR3 contains 16 residues. After removal of 1 base from V and 8 bases from J, the junction contained 9 bases not matched to a gene. The CDR3 DNA reads as TGTGCCAGCAGCCAAGCCCCGGACAGGGGGCGAGGAGGCTACACCTTC. Translating gives CASSQAPDRGRGGYTF.